This is a list of T cell receptor beta chains from one sample in a study of blood T cell repertoires in COVID-19. Sequenced by immunoSEQ multiplex PCR; TCRdb stores in-frame clones only, minus some. Of approximately 260,000 clones in the sample, about 88% were seen once. Sequencing input: peripheral blood. These TCRs come from a man between 18 and 35 years old with active or convalescent COVID-19. The CDR3 runs from the conserved cysteine through the conserved F or W. Fields, in order: D gene, V gene, CDR3 protein. A D gene is named only where the DNA matches it firmly.

.,TRBV28,CASSLVIRQGYGYTF
TRBD1,TRBV10-1,CASRTVPTGDSPLHF
TRBD1,TRBV5-4,CASSFPTGGSQETQYF
.,TRBV6-5,CASSLTGSRGYTF
TRBD2,TRBV7-3,CASSFGLAGKETQYF
.,TRBV7-2,CASSFSGLMNTEAFF
TRBD1,TRBV28,CASIGQATDTQYF
TRBD1,TRBV3-1/TRBV3-2,CASSRGQGRDEQYF
TRBD1,TRBV30,CAWSGTRTGGDQPQHF
.,TRBV11-3,CASSFITYEQYF
TRBD2,TRBV5-1,CASSLRTSGVNNEQFF
.,TRBV11-2,CASSSFMLGQGGEQYF
TRBD1,TRBV6-5,CASSTRQGRTEAFF
.,TRBV7-6,CASSLRVDTEAFF
TRBD1,TRBV27,CASSLGTGGKQPQHF
TRBD1,TRBV6-6,CASSSEQGVSTEAFF
TRBD1,TRBV6-5,CASSYTGTGGVEQYF
TRBD1,TRBV6-5,CATYPGQYSYEQYF
.,TRBV7-2,CASSFQGGQETQYF
.,TRBV4-1,CASSQDLADTGNTIYF
.,TRBV24-1,CATSEHRDYGYTF
.,TRBV11-3,CASSLGPTGNYGYTF
TRBD2,TRBV6-2/TRBV6-3,CASSLRLAGDWAGELFF
TRBD1,TRBV28,CASTITQGAEAFF